This TCR beta chain was profiled in a study of blood T cell repertoires in COVID-19. This clone was counted a few times. TCRdb keeps only in-frame clones here, not all; method: immunoSEQ multiplex PCR. The top ten hold approximately 7.6% of the sample, which has some 240,000 clones, roughly 90% seen once. Trimming removed 7 bases at V and 1 base at J, with 13 bases between. Germline V gene sequence: CDR1 LNHDA, CDR2 SQIVND (reference sequence). The length of the CDR3 is 14 residues. This chain uses TRBV19 with TRBJ1-1; tentatively, D is TRBD1 (6 bases). The TCR originated in a man aged 60 to 69 who had recovered from COVID-19. The sample consisted of peripheral blood. The CDR3: CASKPGHGNTEAFF. CDR3 DNA sequence: TGTGCCAGTAAACCGGGACATGGGAACACTGAAGCTTTCTTT.